The T cell receptor (beta chain) described here comes from a study of blood T cell repertoires in COVID-19. Assay used: immunoSEQ multiplex PCR; TCRdb lists only in-frame clones, some missing. Of around 200,000 clones listed, 88% are singletons. The CDR3 runs to 15 residues. Germline CDR1 is PRHDT and CDR2 is FYEKMQ (reference sequence). V shed 5 bases and J shed 0 bases, with 14 bases lying between them. Sequenced material: PBMCs or T cells enriched from blood (not recorded which). The TCR sequence derives from a woman in her thirties who had recovered from COVID-19. The chain is built from TRBV13 and TRBJ2-7; tentatively, D is TRBD1 (6 bases). CDR3 protein: CASSNFRGISYEQYF. The CDR3 DNA sequence: TGTGCCAGCAGCAACTTCAGGGGAATCTCCTACGAGCAGTACTTC. The entire variable domain, with the rest obtained from reference TRBV13 and TRBJ2-7, is as follows: AAGVIQSPRHLIKEKRETATLKCYPIPRHDTVYWYQQGPGQDPQFLISFYEKMQSDKGSIPDRFSAQQFSDYHSELNMSSLELGDSALYFCASSNFRGISYEQYFGPGTRLTVT.